This TCR beta chain emerged from a study of blood T cells in healthy people across ages. Study at large: Capture via template switching afforded approximately one barcoded beta molecule per two T cells.

The CDR3 has 15 amino acids. V was trimmed by 0 bases and J by 0 bases, leaving 9 bases between them. Germline CDR1 LGHNA, CDR2 YNFKEQ. A second about 7 to 11 cycle PCR used barcoded and J-beta primers. MiXCR was run by TCRdb on the 5' RACE reads, yielding one entry per CDR3 protein. Here the sample spans approximately 940,000 distinct CDR3 sequences, around 46% being singletons. The rearrangement uses TRBV4-2 and TRBJ2-7; D perhaps matches TRBD1 (5 bases). The receptor was isolated from a young man in good health. The sequencing input was blood. CDR3 region: CASSQDQGSSYEQYF. The CDR3 DNA sequence: TGTGCCAGCAGCCAAGATCAGGGTAGCTCCTACGAGCAGTACTTC.